The next 6 T cell receptor beta chains were all read from a single sample in a study of blood T cell repertoires in COVID-19. Only in-frame clones appear in the TCRdb table, and some are missing; sequencing was by immunoSEQ multiplex PCR. The table has roughly 200,000 clones, roughly 88% seen once. The sample taken for sequencing was peripheral blood. These receptors were collected from a woman between 35 and 50 years old with COVID-19, enrolled during active disease.

This clone was observed once. The rearrangement uses TRBV12-2 and TRBJ1-6. TRBV12-2 is a pseudogene segment. The CDR3 has 16 amino acids. The CDR3 loop is CASRLAGGRRGSPLHF. The CDR3 DNA reads as TGTGCAAGTCGCTTAGCGGGAGGTAGGCGAGGTTCACCCCTCCACTTT.

The chain combines TRBV29-1 with TRBJ1-2; maybe TRBD1 (5 bases). Germline V lookup: CDR1 SQVTM, CDR2 ANQGSEA. Trimming removed 6 bases at V and 2 bases at J, with 10 bases between. This CDR3 comprises 12 residues. The chain's CDR3 is CSVTESNYGYTF. DNA for the CDR3: TGCAGCGTGACAGAATCGAACTATGGCTACACCTTC.

The chain links TRBV5-1 to TRBJ2-1; 10 bases fit TRBD2. Per the germline V gene, CDR1 is SGHRS and CDR2 is YFSETQ. This CDR3 is built from 16 residues. After removal of 0 bases from V and 8 bases from J, the junction contained 8 bases not matched to a gene. The CDR3 loop is CASSLEERGGSDEQFF. CDR3 bases: TGCGCCAGCAGCTTGGAAGAGCGGGGGGGAAGCGATGAGCAGTTCTTC.

V gene TRBV12-5 combines with J gene TRBJ2-7; TRBD1 matches 7 bases. The V and J ends lost 3 bases and 6 bases, in that order; junction bases with no gene match: 20. The CDR3 spans 18 residues. Germline CDR1 and CDR2: LGHNT and FRNRAP. The CDR3 protein is CASGFGRVFERGRFEQYF. The DNA for the CDR3 is TGTGCTAGTGGTTTTGGTAGGGTATTTGAGAGGGGGCGCTTCGAGCAGTACTTC.

J is TRBJ1-1 and V is TRBV6-5; no reliable D call. The CDR3 has 12 amino acids. V gave up 4 bases and J gave up 8 bases, with 11 bases separating them. The germline V gene encodes CDR1 MNHEY and CDR2 SVGAGI. This chain's CDR3 is CASSSGRGEAFF. In DNA form, the CDR3 reads TGTGCCAGCAGTTCCGGACGGGGAGAAGCTTTCTTT.

This sequence joins TRBV28 and TRBJ2-7; 9 bases align to TRBD1. The CDR3 has 14 residues. The V segment lost 3 bases and the J segment 3 bases; nucleotides outside the gene matches: 3. Germline V gives CDR1 MDHEN, CDR2 SYDVKM. The CDR3 bases are TGTGCCAGCAGTTTGGGACAGGGAAACTACGAGCAGTACTTC. Translated: CASSLGQGNYEQYF.